Listed here are 23 T cell receptor beta chains from one sample, sequenced in a study of control samples from healthy donors and cancer patients. TCRdb keeps only in-frame clones here, not all; method: immunoSEQ multiplex PCR. The repertoire table contains roughly 200,000 clones. The sequencing input was blood. The receptors were gathered from a woman between 25 and 40 years old in good health.

This sequence joins TRBV28 and TRBJ2-1; D ambiguous. Trimming left V 5 bases short and J 0 bases short, with 14 bases between. Germline V gives CDR1 MDHEN, CDR2 SYDVKM. This CDR3 has 16 residues. As DNA, the CDR3 is TGTGCCAGCAGTCCTGCCGGACGGCGCTCCTACAATGAGCAGTTCTTC. Encoded protein: CASSPAGRRSYNEQFF.

The chain joins TRBV6-5 to TRBJ1-2; tentatively, D is TRBD1 (5 bases). V was pared by 0 bases and J by 4 bases, with 12 bases between. Germline lookup yields CDR1 MNHEY and CDR2 SVGAGI. This CDR3 is built from 15 residues. The CDR3 bases are TGTGCCAGCAGTTACTCGGGGGGACCATCCTATGGCTACACCTTC. This gives the protein CASSYSGGPSYGYTF.

The V call is TRBV21-1, the J call TRBJ1-6. TRBV21-1 is listed as a pseudogene. CDR3 length equals 15 residues. CDR3 protein: CASSKVWGGYSPLHF. In DNA, the CDR3 is TGTGCCAGCAGCAAAGTATGGGGGGGATATTCACCCCTCCACTTT.

J is TRBJ1-1 and V is TRBV30; a weak D match, TRBD1 (5 bases). Germline lookup yields CDR1 GTSNPN and CDR2 SVGIG (reference sequence). V lost 2 bases and J lost 5, with 12 bases in between. The CDR3 has 13 amino acids. The CDR3: CAWSSLGGTEAFF. The CDR3 DNA is TGTGCCTGGAGTTCGCTCGGGGGGACTGAAGCTTTCTTT.

The chain is built from TRBV28 and TRBJ1-1; 7 nucleotides agree with TRBD1. The CDR3 sequence is 13 residues long. The V gene's germline CDR1 is MDHEN and CDR2 SYDVKM. V shed 8 bases, J shed 8 bases, and the junction held 11 bases outside the gene matches. The CDR3 region is CASSSSADREAFF. Written as DNA, the CDR3 is TGTGCCAGCTCCAGTTCAGCGGACAGGGAAGCTTTCTTT.

This sequence joins TRBV28 and TRBJ1-4, with D unresolved. The CDR3 extends over 12 amino acids. The V end was cut by 8 bases, the J end by 10 bases, with 14 bases between. Germline V lookup: CDR1 MDHEN, CDR2 SYDVKM. The CDR3 spells CASRLGYGKLFF. In DNA form, the CDR3 reads TGTGCCAGCCGCTTGGGTTACGGAAAACTGTTTTTT.

The rearrangement uses TRBV18 and TRBJ2-7, with no clear D. The CDR3 is 13 amino acids. The ends were cut back, 3 bases at V and 6 bases at J, with 12 bases in the middle. Looked up from germline, CDR1 is KGHSH and CDR2 is LQKENI. CDR3: CASSPGQIGEQYF. The CDR3 nucleotides read TGTGCCAGCTCACCGGGTCAAATCGGCGAGCAGTACTTC.

The gene calls are TRBV2 and TRBJ2-7; a possible D gene is TRBD1 (6 bases). Looked up from germline, CDR1 is SNHLY and CDR2 is FYNNEI. Trimming removed 7 bases from V and 0 bases from J, with 10 bases in between. The CDR3 extends over 13 amino acids. Here the CDR3 DNA reads TGTGCCAGCACCCGGACAGCCTCCTACGAGCAGTACTTC. Protein sequence: CASTRTASYEQYF.

V usage is TRBV6-5 and J usage is TRBJ2-4; TRBD2 might be the D (5 bases). V shed 11 bases and J shed 4 bases, with 12 bases lying between them. The CDR3 is 12 amino acids. The germline gives CDR1 MNHEY, CDR2 SVGAGI. The CDR3 region is CAAKRVKNIQYF. Here the CDR3 DNA reads TGTGCCGCAAAGAGGGTAAAAAACATTCAGTACTTC.

The rearrangement joins TRBV6-5 to TRBJ1-2, with no clear D. The CDR3 totals 16 residues. CDR1 and CDR2 from the germline V gene are MNHEY and SVGAGI. V was cut by 0 bases and J by 4 bases, with 15 bases left in between. For the CDR3, the DNA is TGTGCCAGCAGTTACTCCCGAGTTTCAGATTTCTATGGCTACACCTTC. Residues: CASSYSRVSDFYGYTF.

The gene calls are TRBV19 and TRBJ2-7, with D possibly matching TRBD1 (5 bases). The CDR3 runs 13 residues. Germline V CDR1 and CDR2: LNHDA, SQIVND (reference sequence). The ends were cut back, 6 bases at V and 5 bases at J, with 14 bases in the middle. The CDR3 loop reads CASRRTGTNEQYF. The DNA of the CDR3 is TGTGCCAGTAGACGCACAGGAACCAACGAGCAGTACTTC.

This chain joins TRBV29-1 and TRBJ1-1; D is uncertain. Per the germline V gene, CDR1 is SQVTM and CDR2 is ANQGSEA. The CDR3 runs to 15 residues. Trimming cost V 3 bases and J 1 base, with 15 bases left between them. CDR3 residues: CSVDPWLQPNTEAFF. CDR3 DNA sequence: TGCAGCGTTGACCCCTGGCTCCAACCGAACACTGAAGCTTTCTTT.

The genes are TRBV24-1 and TRBJ1-4, with D unresolved. Looked up from germline, CDR1 is KGHDR and CDR2 is SFDVKD. Trimming pared 3 bases from V and 7 bases from J, leaving 11 bases between. The CDR3 runs to 14 residues. The CDR3 DNA sequence: TGTGCCACCAGTGATGGGTGGGAAGTTGAAAAACTGTTTTTT. Translation: CATSDGWEVEKLFF.

The chain couples TRBV11-2 to TRBJ1-2, with no clear D. This CDR3 spans 14 amino acids. Looked up from germline, CDR1 is SGHAT and CDR2 is FQNNGV. Trimming stripped 1 base from V and 6 bases from J, with 12 bases between. CDR3 in amino acids: CASSLVKRRNGYTF. As DNA, the CDR3 is TGTGCCAGCAGCTTAGTGAAGAGGAGGAATGGCTACACCTTC.

The chain employs TRBV7-9 and TRBJ1-6, with unresolved D. This CDR3 spans 13 amino acids. Trimming removed 7 bases from V and 7 bases from J, with 11 bases in between. The germline CDR1 and CDR2 sequences are SEHNR and FQNEAQ (reference sequence). CDR3 residues: CASTLGLNSPLHF. CDR3 DNA sequence: TGTGCCAGCACCCTTGGGCTGAATTCACCCCTCCACTTT.

The rearrangement joins TRBV2 to TRBJ2-2, with TRBD1 as a possible D gene (5 bases). This CDR3 is built from 14 residues. Germline CDR1 SNHLY, CDR2 FYNNEI. Trimming removed 8 bases at V and 2 bases at J, with 12 bases between. CDR3 sequence: CASLRQRNTGELFF. CDR3 coding DNA: TGTGCCAGCCTACGACAGCGCAACACCGGGGAGCTGTTTTTT.

The V call is TRBV7-3, the J call TRBJ2-2; TRBD1 matches at 8 bases. J was trimmed by 4 bases and V by 5 bases; bases with no gene match: 6. Germline V lookup: CDR1 SGHTA, CDR2 FQGTGA. This CDR3 is 15 amino acids long. The CDR3 bases are TGTGCCAGCAGCCTTCGACAGGGGAGCACCGGGGAGCTGTTTTTT. It translates to CASSLRQGSTGELFF.

V and J are TRBV4-1 and TRBJ2-2; D not resolved. V shed 0 bases and J shed 5 bases, with 7 bases lying between them. Germline V gene lookup returns CDR1 MGHRA and CDR2 YSYEKL. The CDR3 spans 14 residues. This CDR3 is CASSQEPPTGELFF. In DNA, the CDR3 is TGCGCCAGCAGCCAAGAACCCCCAACCGGGGAGCTGTTTTTT.

The rearrangement links TRBV12-3 or TRBV12-4 to TRBJ1-4; D gene uncertain. Trimming removed 5 bases from V and 8 bases from J, with 12 bases in between. The CDR3 runs to 13 residues. CDR3 sequence reads: CASSGDEEEKLFF. The CDR3, as DNA: TGTGCCAGCAGTGGAGACGAAGAAGAAAAACTGTTTTTT.

The chain employs TRBV5-1 and TRBJ1-3; D gene unclear. The ends were cut back, 0 bases at V and 0 bases at J, with 7 bases in the middle. CDR3 length: 15 residues. In germline, CDR1 is SGHRS, CDR2 YFSETQ. This CDR3 reads CASSLGRVSGNTIYF. CDR3 bases: TGCGCCAGCAGCTTGGGACGGGTCTCTGGAAACACCATATATTTT.

This chain connects TRBV6-1 to TRBJ1-5; D remains ambiguous. Deletions cut 2 bases from V and 3 bases from J, with 26 bases between. Germline V gene data show CDR1 as MNHNS and CDR2 as SASEGT. This CDR3 has 20 residues. As DNA, the CDR3 is TGTGCCAGCAGTGAATCACGGTACAGCCGAGTTATGTTTGACAATCAGCCCCAGCATTTT. Translating it yields CASSESRYSRVMFDNQPQHF.

The genes are TRBV5-1 and TRBJ2-5, with unresolved D. The CDR3 covers 14 residues. Germline CDR1 reads SGHRS; CDR2 reads YFSETQ. V was cut by 4 bases and J by 4 bases, with 14 bases left in between. The CDR3 DNA is TGCGCCAGCAGCCAACCCACAGTCCGAGAGACCCAGTACTTC. Protein product: CASSQPTVRETQYF.

The V and J genes are TRBV7-9 and TRBJ2-2, with 9 nucleotides matching TRBD1. The V gene end was trimmed by 2 bases and the J gene end by 5 bases; junction bases not matched to a gene: 3. Germline-derived CDR1 and CDR2 are SEHNR and FQNEAQ (reference sequence). The CDR3 totals 15 residues. The DNA for the CDR3 is TGTGCCAGCAGCTTACGAGACAGGGGGACCGGGGAGCTGTTTTTT. This sequence encodes CASSLRDRGTGELFF.